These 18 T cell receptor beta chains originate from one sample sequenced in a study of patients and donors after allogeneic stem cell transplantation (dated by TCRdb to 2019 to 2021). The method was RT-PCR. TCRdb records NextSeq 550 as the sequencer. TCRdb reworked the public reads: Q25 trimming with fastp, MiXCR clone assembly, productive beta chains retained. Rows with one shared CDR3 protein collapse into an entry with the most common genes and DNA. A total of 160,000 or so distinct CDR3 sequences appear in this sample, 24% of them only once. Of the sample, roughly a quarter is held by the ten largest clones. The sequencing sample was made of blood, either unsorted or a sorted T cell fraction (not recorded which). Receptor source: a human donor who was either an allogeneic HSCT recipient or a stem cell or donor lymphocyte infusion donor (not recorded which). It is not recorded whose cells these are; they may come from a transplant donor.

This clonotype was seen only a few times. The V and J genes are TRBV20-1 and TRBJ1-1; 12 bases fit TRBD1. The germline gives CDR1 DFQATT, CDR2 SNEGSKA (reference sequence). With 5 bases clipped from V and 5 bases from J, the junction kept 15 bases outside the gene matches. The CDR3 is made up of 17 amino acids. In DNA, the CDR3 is TGCAGTGCTCGTAGCGGGACAGGGGGCCGGGACCTTACTGAAGCTTTCTTT. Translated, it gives CSARSGTGGRDLTEAFF.

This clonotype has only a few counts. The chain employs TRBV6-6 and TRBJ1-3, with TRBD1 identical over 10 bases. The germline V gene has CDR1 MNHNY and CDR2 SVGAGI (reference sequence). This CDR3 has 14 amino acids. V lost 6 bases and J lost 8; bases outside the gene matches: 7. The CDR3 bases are TGTGCCAGCAGCCCCGACAGGGGGCTGTACACCATATATTTT. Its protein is CASSPDRGLYTIYF.

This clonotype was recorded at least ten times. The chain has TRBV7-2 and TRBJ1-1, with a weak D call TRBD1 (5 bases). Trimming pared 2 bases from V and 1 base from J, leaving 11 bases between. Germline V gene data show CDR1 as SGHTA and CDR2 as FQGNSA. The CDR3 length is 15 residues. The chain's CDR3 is CASSLLGVANTEAFF. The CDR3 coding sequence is TGTGCCAGCAGCTTATTAGGGGTGGCGAACACTGAAGCTTTCTTT.

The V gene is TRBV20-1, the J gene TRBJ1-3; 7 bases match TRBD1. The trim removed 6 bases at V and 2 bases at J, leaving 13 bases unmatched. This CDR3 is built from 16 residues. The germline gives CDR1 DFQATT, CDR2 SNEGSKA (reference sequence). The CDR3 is CSARPTGMEAGNTIYF. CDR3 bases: TGCAGTGCCAGACCGACAGGGATGGAGGCTGGAAACACCATATATTTT.

The CDR3 loop reads CASRAGQGSTDTQYF. The CDR3 DNA follows: TGTGCCAGCAGAGCTGGACAGGGTAGTACAGATACGCAGTATTTT. V is TRBV9 and J is TRBJ2-3; 8 positions agree with TRBD1. The CDR3 contains 15 residues. V lost 5 bases to trimming and J lost 3 bases; unmatched junction nucleotides: 8. Germline loops: CDR1 SGDLS, CDR2 YYNGEE.

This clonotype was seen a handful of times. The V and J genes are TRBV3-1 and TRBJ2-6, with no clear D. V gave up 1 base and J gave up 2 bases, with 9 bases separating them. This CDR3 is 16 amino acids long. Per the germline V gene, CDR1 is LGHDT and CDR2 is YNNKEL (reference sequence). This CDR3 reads CASSQVLAAGANVLTF. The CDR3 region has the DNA TGTGCCAGCAGCCAAGTCTTAGCTGCTGGGGCCAACGTCCTGACTTTC. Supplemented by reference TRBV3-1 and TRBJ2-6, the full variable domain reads DTAVSQTPKYLVTQMGNDKSIKCEQNLGHDTMYWYKQDSKKFLKIMFSYNNKELIINETVPNRFSPKSPDKAHLNLHINSLELGDSAVYFCASSQVLAAGANVLTFGAGSRLTVL.

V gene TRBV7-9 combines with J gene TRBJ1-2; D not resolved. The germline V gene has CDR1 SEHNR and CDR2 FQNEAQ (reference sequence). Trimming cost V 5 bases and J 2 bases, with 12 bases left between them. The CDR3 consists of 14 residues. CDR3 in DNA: TGTGCCAGCAGCGAGGCGGGGTGGAACTATGGCTACACCTTC. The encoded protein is CASSEAGWNYGYTF. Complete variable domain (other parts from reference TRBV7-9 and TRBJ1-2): DTGVSQNPRHKITKRGQNVTFRCDPISEHNRLYWYRQTLGQGPEFLTYFQNEAQLEKSRLLSDRFSAERPKGSFSTLEIQRTEQGDSAMYLCASSEAGWNYGYTFGSGTRLTVV.

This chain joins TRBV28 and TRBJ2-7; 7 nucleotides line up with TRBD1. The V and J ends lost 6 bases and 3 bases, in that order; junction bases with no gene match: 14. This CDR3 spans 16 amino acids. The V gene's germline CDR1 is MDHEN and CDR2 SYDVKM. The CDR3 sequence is CASSPGSDRVGYEQYF. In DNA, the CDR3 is TGTGCCAGCAGCCCGGGGTCCGACAGGGTAGGCTACGAGCAGTACTTC.

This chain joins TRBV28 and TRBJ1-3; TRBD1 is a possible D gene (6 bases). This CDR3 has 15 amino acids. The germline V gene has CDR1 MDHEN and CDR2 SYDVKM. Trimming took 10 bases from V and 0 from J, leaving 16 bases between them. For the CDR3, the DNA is TGTGCCACAATCCCAGGGGATAGCTCTGGAAACACCATATATTTT. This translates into CATIPGDSSGNTIYF.

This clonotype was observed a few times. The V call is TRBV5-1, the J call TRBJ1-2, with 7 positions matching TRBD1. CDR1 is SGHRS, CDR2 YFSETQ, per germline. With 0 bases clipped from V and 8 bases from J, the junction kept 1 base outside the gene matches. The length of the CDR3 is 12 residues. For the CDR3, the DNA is TGCGCCAGCAGCTTGGGGGACAGCGGCTACACCTTC. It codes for CASSLGDSGYTF.

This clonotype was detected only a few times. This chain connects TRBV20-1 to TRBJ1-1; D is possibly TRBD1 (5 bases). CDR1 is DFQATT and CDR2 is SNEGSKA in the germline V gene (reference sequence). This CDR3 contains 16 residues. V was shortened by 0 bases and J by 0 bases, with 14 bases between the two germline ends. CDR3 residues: CSARDGAGHLNTEAFF. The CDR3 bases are TGCAGTGCTAGAGATGGGGCAGGGCACTTGAACACTGAAGCTTTCTTT.

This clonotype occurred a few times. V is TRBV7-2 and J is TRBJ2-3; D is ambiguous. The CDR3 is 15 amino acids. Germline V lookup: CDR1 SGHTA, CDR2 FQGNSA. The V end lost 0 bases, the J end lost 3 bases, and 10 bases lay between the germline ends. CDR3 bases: TGTGCCAGCAGCTTAGCGAACCGTTTAACAGATACGCAGTATTTT. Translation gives CASSLANRLTDTQYF.

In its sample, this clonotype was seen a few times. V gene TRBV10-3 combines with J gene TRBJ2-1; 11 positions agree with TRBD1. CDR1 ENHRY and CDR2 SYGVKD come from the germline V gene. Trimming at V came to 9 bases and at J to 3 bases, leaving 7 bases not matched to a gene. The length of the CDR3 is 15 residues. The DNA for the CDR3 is TGTGCCATACAATCCGGGACAGGGGGCTACAATGAGCAGTTCTTC. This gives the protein CAIQSGTGGYNEQFF.

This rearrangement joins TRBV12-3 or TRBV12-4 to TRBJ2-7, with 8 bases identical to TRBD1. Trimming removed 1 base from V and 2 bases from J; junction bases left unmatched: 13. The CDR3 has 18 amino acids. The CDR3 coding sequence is TGTGCCAGCAGTTTAGAAGGACAGGGACCAATCCCCACCTACGAGCAGTACTTC. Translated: CASSLEGQGPIPTYEQYF.

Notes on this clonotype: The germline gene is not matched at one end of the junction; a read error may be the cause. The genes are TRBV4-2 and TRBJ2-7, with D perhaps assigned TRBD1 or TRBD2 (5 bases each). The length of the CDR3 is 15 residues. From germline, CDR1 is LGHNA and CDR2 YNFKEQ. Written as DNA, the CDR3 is TGTGCCAGAAGCCCCGCCGGGGCGTCGACCTACGAGCAGTACTTC. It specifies CARSPAGASTYEQYF.

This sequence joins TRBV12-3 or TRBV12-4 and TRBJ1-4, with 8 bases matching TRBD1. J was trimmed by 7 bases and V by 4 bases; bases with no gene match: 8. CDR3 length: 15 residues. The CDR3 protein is CASSSLTGVGEKLFF. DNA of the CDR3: TGTGCCAGCAGTTCCCTGACAGGGGTGGGTGAAAAACTGTTTTTT.

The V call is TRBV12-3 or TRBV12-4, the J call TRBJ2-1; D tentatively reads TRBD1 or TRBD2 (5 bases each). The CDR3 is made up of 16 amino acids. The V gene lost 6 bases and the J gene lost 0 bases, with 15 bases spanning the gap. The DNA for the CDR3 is TGTGCCAGCAGAAACTCGGGACCTACCTCCTACAATGAGCAGTTCTTC. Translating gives CASRNSGPTSYNEQFF.

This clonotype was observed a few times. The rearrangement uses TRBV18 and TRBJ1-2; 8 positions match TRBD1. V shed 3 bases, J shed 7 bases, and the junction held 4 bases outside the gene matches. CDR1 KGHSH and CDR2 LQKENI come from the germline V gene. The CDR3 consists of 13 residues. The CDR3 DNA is TGTGCCAGCTCACCTGGACAGGGCGGTGGCTACACCTTC. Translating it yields CASSPGQGGGYTF.